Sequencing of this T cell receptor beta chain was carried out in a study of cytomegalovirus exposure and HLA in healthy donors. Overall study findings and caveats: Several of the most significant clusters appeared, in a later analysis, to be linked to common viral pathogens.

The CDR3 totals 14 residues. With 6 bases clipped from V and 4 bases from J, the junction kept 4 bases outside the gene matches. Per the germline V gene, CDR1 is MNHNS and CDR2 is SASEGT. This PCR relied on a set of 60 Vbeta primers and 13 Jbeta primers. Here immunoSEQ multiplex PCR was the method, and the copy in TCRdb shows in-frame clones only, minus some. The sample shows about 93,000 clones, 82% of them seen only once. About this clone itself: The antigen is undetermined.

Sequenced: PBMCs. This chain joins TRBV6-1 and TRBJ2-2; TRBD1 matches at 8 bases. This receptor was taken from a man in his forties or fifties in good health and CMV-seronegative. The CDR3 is CASSGTGGTGELFF. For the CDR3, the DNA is TGTGCCAGCAGCGGTACAGGGGGCACCGGGGAGCTGTTTTTT.